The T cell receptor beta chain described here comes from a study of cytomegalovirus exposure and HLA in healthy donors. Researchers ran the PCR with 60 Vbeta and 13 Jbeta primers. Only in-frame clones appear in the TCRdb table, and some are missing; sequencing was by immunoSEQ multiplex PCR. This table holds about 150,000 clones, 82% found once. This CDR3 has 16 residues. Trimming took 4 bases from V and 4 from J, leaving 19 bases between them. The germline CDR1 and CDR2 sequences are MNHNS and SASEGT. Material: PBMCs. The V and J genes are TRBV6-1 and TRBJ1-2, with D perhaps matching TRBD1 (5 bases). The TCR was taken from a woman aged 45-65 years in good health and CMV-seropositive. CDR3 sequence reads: CASSAKPPGGTYGYTF. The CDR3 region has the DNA TGTGCCAGCAGTGCAAAGCCGCCGGGGGGTACCTATGGCTACACCTTC.